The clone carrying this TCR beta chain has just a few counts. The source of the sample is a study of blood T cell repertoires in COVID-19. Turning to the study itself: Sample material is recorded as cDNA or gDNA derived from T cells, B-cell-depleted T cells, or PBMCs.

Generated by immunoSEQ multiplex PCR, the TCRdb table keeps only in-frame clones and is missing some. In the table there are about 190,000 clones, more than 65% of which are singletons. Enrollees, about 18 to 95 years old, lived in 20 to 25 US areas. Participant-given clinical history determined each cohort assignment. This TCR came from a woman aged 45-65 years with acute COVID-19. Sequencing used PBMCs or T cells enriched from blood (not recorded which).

CDR3 residues: CASSSPGQAGLTQYF. In DNA form, the CDR3 reads TGTGCCAGCAGCTCCCCCGGACAGGCTGGCCTTACGCAGTATTTT. V is TRBV11-1 and J is TRBJ2-3; 7 bases agree with TRBD1. CDR3 length: 15 amino acids. In germline, CDR1 is SGHAT, CDR2 FQDESV (reference sequence). V lost 4 bases and J lost 8; bases outside the gene matches: 12.